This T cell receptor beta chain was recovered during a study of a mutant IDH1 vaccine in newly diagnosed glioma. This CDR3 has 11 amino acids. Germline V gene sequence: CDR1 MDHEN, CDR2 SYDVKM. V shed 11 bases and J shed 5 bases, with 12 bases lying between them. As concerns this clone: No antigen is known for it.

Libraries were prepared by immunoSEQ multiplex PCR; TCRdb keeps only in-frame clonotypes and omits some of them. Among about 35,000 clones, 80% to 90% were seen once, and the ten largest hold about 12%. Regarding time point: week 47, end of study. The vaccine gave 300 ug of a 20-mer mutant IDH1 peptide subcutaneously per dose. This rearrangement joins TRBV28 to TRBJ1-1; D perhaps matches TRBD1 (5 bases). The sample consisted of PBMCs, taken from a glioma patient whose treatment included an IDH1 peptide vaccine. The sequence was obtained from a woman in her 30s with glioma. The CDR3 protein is CAWGTATEAFF. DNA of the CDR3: TGTGCCTGGGGGACGGCGACTGAAGCTTTCTTT.